The source of this T cell receptor beta chain is a study of blood T cells in healthy people across ages (dated by TCRdb to the mid-2010s). In terms of the full investigation: In model experiments, template switching captured roughly one uniquely barcoded TCR beta cDNA molecule for every two T cells. Age-related changes in TCR beta repertoire diversity were measured in the study by deep sequencing normalized with unique cDNA molecular identifiers. Donors were grouped into four age groups: young (average 16 years), middle-aged (under 40), aged (approximately 58) and long-lived (just over 80). To avoid experimental bias, donors of different ages were randomly spread across the sequencing lanes. Using the same blood draw, the study looked at two additional independent replicas of 1 million unique cDNA reads for two donors, one aged 18 to 30 and the other aged 80 or older. The full study reports these points: The CMV infection status of donors was not known, potentially confounding age-related changes in expanded clonotypes. Estimates of total diversity from one million sequenced T cells were regarded as lower bounds and underestimates. Compared with the aged group, the long-lived group had more naive CD4+ T cells, fewer expanded clones and increased TCR diversity, suggesting age selection. Because profiling used bulk unsorted PBMCs, naive and antigen-experienced compartments could not be compared conclusively. There was a strong correlation between observed TCR beta diversity and the percentage of naive T cells measured by flow cytometry. Observed TCR beta diversity per million T cells fell roughly linearly with age, and a significant reduction was already apparent by age roughly 40.

The roughly 39 donors, aged roughly 6 to 100 years, were systemically healthy Caucasian individuals from Russia. Roughly 10 milliliters of peripheral blood were drawn from each donor into EDTA-treated Vacutainer tubes. Ficoll-Paque density-gradient centrifugation was used to isolate PBMCs, with at least 6.5 million obtained per sample. Trizol reagent was used to extract total RNA from PBMCs, with at least 6 micrograms per sample. For every donor, an aliquot of PBMCs went through flow cytometry to measure the percentages of naive CD45RAhigh/CD27high T cells. The CDR3 numbers 16 residues from cysteine through phenylalanine. The only DNA kept is the CDR3, 48 bases in frame from the first base. Trimming removed 0 bases from V and 10 bases from J, leaving 19 bases between the germline ends. This clonotype was observed a handful of times. Its antigen has not been determined. Base qualities are missing; no much larger clone stands one base away.

Library generation was performed with 5' RACE. TCRdb names Illumina HiSeq 2500 as the instrument used. A second about 7 to 12 cycle PCR used a sample-barcoded 5' primer and a J-beta primer mix. A unique molecular identifier was introduced onto each TCR beta cDNA molecule by a template-switch 5' adaptor carrying 12 random nucleotides. Each sample yielded at least 2.5 million CDR3-containing paired-end reads. First-strand cDNA synthesis was performed from all RNA using the Mint cDNA synthesis kit, with priming by a TRBC-specific oligonucleotide. All cDNA was treated with uracil-DNA glycosylase and then went through a first 18-cycle PCR with the universal primers M1SS and BC2_uni_R. Under the source paper's analysis protocol: Each sample was normalized by randomly selecting 1 million high-quality reads, each carrying a distinct molecular identifier. Instead of being binned into consensus sequences, reads with shared molecular identifiers were discarded. MiTCR, run with a Q25 quality threshold and the strictest error-elimination algorithm, handled CDR3 identification, clonotype clustering and error correction. A nonparametric unseen species model with Euler transformation was used to estimate lower-bound total TCR beta diversity. In-frame beta chains were kept once TCRdb had trimmed the public reads at Q25 with fastp and called clones with MiXCR. Entries that share a CDR3 protein sequence are merged under the most common genes and DNA. None of the V and J calls come from the authors' own analysis; TCRdb made them. This sample has more than 800,000 distinct CDR3 sequences in its table, and 45% of those were observed once. The top ten clones comprise 18% of the sample.

Sequencing used blood. The chain links TRBV12-3 or TRBV12-4 with TRBJ2-1; possibly the D gene is TRBD2, per 6 matching bases. The TCR originated in an older woman in good health. CDR3 reads: CASSLASGAGVGEQFF. The nucleotide sequence is TGTGCCAGCAGTTTAGCTAGCGGCGCAGGCGTTGGCGAGCAGTTCTTC.